One and the same sample provided the 18 T cell receptor beta chains below, sequenced in a study of human T cells and chemical hapten exposure. MiXCR, applied by TCRdb to the RACE reads, yields one record per CDR3 protein. The table lists about 45,000 distinct CDR3 sequences, about 4% of them singletons, with roughly 5.9% in the top ten. Documented time point: healthy volunteer bleed at 6 weeks. Unfractionated whole blood was the source from which total RNA was extracted. Sequencing was done on a sample of whole blood. The source is a human donor in good health. Some clones in this sample may be carry-over from other donors' samples.

This sequence joins TRBV19 and TRBJ1-6; 7 positions match TRBD1. The CDR3 loop spans 15 amino acids. V lost 3 bases and J lost 5; bases outside the gene matches: 4. CDR1 LNHDA and CDR2 SQIVND come from the germline V gene (reference sequence). The CDR3 DNA is TGTGCCAGTAGTATCGGGACAGCAAATAATTCACCCCTCCACTTT. Translated, it gives CASSIGTANNSPLHF.

This clonotype has a count of ten or more. The chain is built from TRBV6-4 and TRBJ2-3; D gene uncertain. Trimming shortened V by 3 bases and J by 2 bases, and 6 bases separated the two germline ends. CDR1 is MRHNA and CDR2 is SNTAGT in the germline V gene. This CDR3 has 13 amino acids. CDR3 residues: CASSEAATDTQYF. The CDR3 DNA reads TGTGCCAGCAGTGAGGCGGCCACAGATACGCAGTATTTT.

This clonotype was recorded many times. This rearrangement joins TRBV20-1 to TRBJ2-7; D unresolved. This CDR3 spans 13 amino acids. Germline V gene sequence: CDR1 DFQATT, CDR2 SNEGSKA (reference sequence). V was cut by 0 bases and J by 3 bases, with 9 bases left in between. CDR3 sequence reads: CSARDRDHYEQYF. The CDR3, as DNA: TGCAGTGCTAGAGATCGAGACCACTACGAGCAGTACTTC.

This clonotype turned up a few times. The CDR3 region has the DNA TGTGCCAGCAGCTCCTACAGGGTGAAAGGAGGAAACACCATATATTTT. Translating it yields CASSSYRVKGGNTIYF. V usage is TRBV7-9 and J usage is TRBJ1-3, with D possibly TRBD1 on 6 matching bases. The CDR3 runs to 16 residues. Germline V lookup: CDR1 SEHNR, CDR2 FQNEAQ (reference sequence). V was shortened by 4 bases and J by 4 bases, with 17 bases between the two germline ends.

This clonotype turned up a few times. The chain has TRBV20-1 and TRBJ1-6, with no clear D. V dropped 5 bases and J dropped 1 base, with 12 bases sitting between them. The CDR3 runs to 15 residues. From germline, CDR1 is DFQATT and CDR2 SNEGSKA (reference sequence). CDR3 loop: CSAAPGSSYNSPLHF. Here the CDR3 DNA reads TGCAGTGCTGCCCCGGGGAGTTCCTATAATTCACCCCTCCACTTT.

The chain has TRBV7-8 and TRBJ2-1, with D unresolved. The CDR3 has 13 amino acids. Trimming took 4 bases from V and 9 from J, leaving 13 bases between them. Germline CDR1 and CDR2: SGHVS and FQNEAQ. CDR3 DNA sequence: TGTGCCAGCAGCTCTTTACGGAATAGTGAGCAGTTCTTC. Protein product: CASSSLRNSEQFF.

The chain links TRBV5-1 to TRBJ2-7, with D tentatively TRBD2 (5 bases). The CDR3 runs to 15 residues. CDR1 is SGHRS, CDR2 YFSETQ, per germline. Trimming took off 1 base at V and 3 bases at J, with 14 bases between the two ends. CDR3 coding DNA: TGCGCCAGCAGCTTGACCGGACTCCAGAACTACGAGCAGTACTTC. Translated, it gives CASSLTGLQNYEQYF.

This clonotype was detected ten times or more. The chain links TRBV6-2 or TRBV6-3 to TRBJ2-1; D may be TRBD2 (6 bases). CDR1 is MNHEY and CDR2 is SVGEGT in the germline V gene. Deletions cut 5 bases from V and 9 bases from J, with 20 bases between. The CDR3 sequence is 15 residues long. CDR3 sequence: CASSGASESDAEQFF. The CDR3 nucleotides are TGTGCCAGCAGTGGGGCTAGCGAATCGGACGCTGAGCAGTTCTTC.

In its sample, this clonotype was seen many times. The chain is built from TRBV11-2 and TRBJ1-6; TRBD1 matches 7 bases. The V segment lost 2 bases and the J segment 6 bases; nucleotides outside the gene matches: 7. CDR1 is SGHAT, CDR2 FQNNGV, per germline. The CDR3 runs 16 residues. The CDR3 nucleotides read TGTGCCAGCAGCTTATTCCTGACAGGGATTAATTCACCCCTCCACTTT. It yields the protein CASSLFLTGINSPLHF.

This clonotype was seen ten or more times. CDR3 in amino acids: CASSVVDRLNSPLHF. CDR3 DNA: TGTGCCAGCAGCGTAGTGGACAGACTAAATTCACCCCTCCACTTT. The chain is built from TRBV9 and TRBJ1-6; D is possibly TRBD1 (6 bases). Trimming shortened V by 0 bases and J by 7 bases, and 11 bases separated the two germline ends. CDR3 length: 15 amino acids. The germline V gene has CDR1 SGDLS and CDR2 YYNGEE. The whole variable domain, filled in from reference TRBV9 and TRBJ1-6, reads DSGVTQTPKHLITATGQRVTLRCSPRSGDLSVYWYQQSLDQGLQFLIQYYNGEERAKGNILERFSAQQFPDLHSELNLSSLELGDSALYFCASSVVDRLNSPLHFGNGTRLTVT.

This clonotype appeared a few times. This rearrangement joins TRBV12-3 or TRBV12-4 to TRBJ1-5, with D perhaps TRBD1 (5 bases). V lost 8 bases and J 2 bases, leaving 22 bases between the germline ends. CDR3 length: 17 amino acids. Here the CDR3 DNA reads TGTGCCAGCCTCCGAGAGGGGCAGCTTTCTGGCAATCAGCCCCAGCATTTT. Protein product: CASLREGQLSGNQPQHF.

This clonotype was seen at least ten times. The CDR3 is CASSLARREETQYF. CDR3 in DNA: TGTGCCAGCAGTTTAGCACGTAGGGAAGAGACCCAGTACTTC. This rearrangement joins TRBV12-3 or TRBV12-4 to TRBJ2-5; D remains ambiguous. The CDR3 runs 14 residues. V lost 0 bases to trimming and J lost 3 bases, with 8 bases between them.

This clonotype was observed at least ten times. The chain is built from TRBV28 and TRBJ1-6; D might be TRBD1 (6 bases). Trimming took off 5 bases at V and 6 bases at J, with 17 bases between the two ends. Germline CDR1 is MDHEN and CDR2 is SYDVKM. The length of the CDR3 is 16 residues. In DNA form, the CDR3 reads TGTGCCAGCAGTCCTCAGACAGGAATGGCTAATTCACCCCTCCACTTT. Encoded protein: CASSPQTGMANSPLHF.

This clonotype was counted many times. V usage is TRBV7-3 and J usage is TRBJ2-3; 10 nucleotides agree with TRBD2. Germline trimming cut 5 bases from V and 5 bases from J; bases unmatched to any gene: 13. The CDR3 totals 17 residues. Germline V gene data show CDR1 as SGHTA and CDR2 as FQGTGA. The CDR3 loop is CASSAAGSGRGGDTQYF. CDR3 coding DNA: TGTGCCAGCAGCGCCGCTGGGAGCGGGAGGGGTGGAGATACGCAGTATTTT.

The sample holds many counts of this clonotype. J is TRBJ1-5 and V is TRBV7-9; D not resolved. CDR3 length: 13 amino acids. The germline gives CDR1 SEHNR, CDR2 FQNEAQ (reference sequence). V was trimmed by 7 bases and J by 9 bases, leaving 16 bases between them. CDR3 DNA sequence: TGTGCCAGCACCGCCTCCGAGGAGCCGCCCCAGCATTTT. Residues: CASTASEEPPQHF.

CDR3 nucleotide sequence: TGCGCCAGCAGCTTGGCCAGGCCAGGAGCCGGGGAGCTGTTTTTT. Translation: CASSLARPGAGELFF. The gene calls are TRBV5-1 and TRBJ2-2, with no clear D. V was clipped by 0 bases and J by 6 bases, with 12 bases between them. The CDR3 extends over 15 amino acids. Germline V gene data show CDR1 as SGHRS and CDR2 as YFSETQ.

This clonotype was observed at least ten times. CDR3 region: CASSFVFSSYEQYF. CDR3 bases: TGTGCCAGCAGTTTTGTATTCAGCTCCTACGAGCAGTACTTC. The chain joins TRBV28 to TRBJ2-7; D call uncertain. Germline CDR1 and CDR2: MDHEN and SYDVKM. The V and J ends lost 3 bases and 0 bases respectively, with 9 bases between them. This CDR3 is 14 amino acids long.

This clonotype has ten or more counts. The chain joins TRBV20-1 to TRBJ2-7, with 7 bases that match TRBD1. This CDR3 has 12 residues. The germline V gene has CDR1 DFQATT and CDR2 SNEGSKA (reference sequence). J gave up 2 bases and V 4 bases, and 2 bases lay outside the gene matches. The CDR3 here is CSATGQAYEQYF. The CDR3 bases are TGCAGTGCTACCGGACAGGCCTACGAGCAGTACTTC.